This TCR beta chain was observed in a study of cytomegalovirus exposure and HLA in healthy donors. PCR amplification relied on 60 Vbeta primers (plus 13 Jbeta primers). Assay: immunoSEQ multiplex PCR; the TCRdb copy retains only in-frame clones and omits some. The table has just over 200,000 clones, around 85% seen once; the top ten hold about 1.7%. The V segment lost 2 bases and the J segment 4 bases; nucleotides outside the gene matches: 7. This CDR3 has 17 amino acids. Germline V gene data show CDR1 as MGHRA and CDR2 as YSYEKL. For this clone: What it binds is unknown.

Regarding the study as a whole: Fewer than 200 TCR beta chains were listed as cytomegalovirus-associated. Many donors carried some public TCRs, although rarity characterized most TCR sequences. In an earlier analysis, in about 530 donors, most V segments appeared productive either ~90% or ~30% of the time. TCR beta V- and J-gene trimming, according to a later analysis, was linked to a missense DCLRE1C variant.

The source is a man in his forties or fifties in good health and CMV-seronegative. Sequencing used PBMCs. The rearrangement links TRBV4-1 to TRBJ1-5, with 11 bases aligning to TRBD1. CDR3 sequence reads: CASSQMDRGHINQPQHF. For the CDR3, the DNA is TGCGCCAGCAGCCAAATGGACAGGGGGCATATAAATCAGCCCCAGCATTTT.